This T cell receptor (beta chain) was profiled in a study of early T cells in non-severe SARS-CoV-2 infection. This clonotype was detected a few times. TCRdb ran MiXCR on the 5' RACE reads and lists one entry per CDR3 protein. This table holds about 100,000 distinct CDR3 sequences, over 8.5% found once. From germline, CDR1 is SGHNT and CDR2 YYREEE (reference sequence). CDR3 length: 16 amino acids. Germline trimming cut 2 bases from V and 4 bases from J; bases unmatched to any gene: 6. The sequenced sample consisted of whole blood. The source is an adult who was a healthcare worker with PCR-confirmed SARS-CoV-2 infection or an uninfected control (not recorded which). The genes are TRBV5-4 and TRBJ2-5; TRBD2 agrees at 12 bases. The CDR3 protein is CASSFKLAGGGETQYF. The CDR3 nucleotides are TGTGCCAGCAGCTTCAAACTAGCGGGAGGCGGAGAGACCCAGTACTTC.